The TCR beta chain described here comes from a study of T cells in Graves' hyperthyroidism and ophthalmopathy. V was clipped by 0 bases and J by 5 bases, with 4 bases between them. The CDR3 contains 12 residues. Per germline, CDR1 SGDLS and CDR2 YYNGEE. This clonotype has at least ten counts. Graves' hyperthyroidism qualified as stable when ophthalmopathy did not progress within 18 months. Amplification targeted TCR beta CDR3 regions from RNA transcripts. Using the HTBI primer set, a first-round RT-PCR was run on the TCR CDR3. TCRdb reprocessed the multiplex PCR reads with MiXCR, giving one entry per CDR3 protein. The data contain more than 600,000 distinct CDR3 sequences, roughly 15% of them seen just once; the ten biggest clones take up roughly 8%.

The V and J genes are TRBV9 and TRBJ2-3; D ambiguous. This receptor was obtained from a man aged 18 to 29 with Graves' hyperthyroidism. Source material: blood. DNA of the CDR3: TGTGCCAGCAGCGTAGGCGAAGATACGCAGTATTTT. It codes for CASSVGEDTQYF.